This record looks at one T cell receptor beta chain sequence and its context. Some clones are missing from TCRdb's copy, which holds only in-frame ones; the method was immunoSEQ multiplex PCR. The table includes about 13,000 clones, roughly 78% detected once. The sample originates from a study of T cell repertoires in ileal Crohn's disease. Per germline, CDR1 KGHSH and CDR2 LQKENI. This CDR3 is 12 amino acids long. V lost 2 bases to trimming and J lost 14 bases, with 12 bases between them. Time point denoted: neoterminal ileum biopsy at postoperative endoscopy, about 6 months after surgery. This clonotype was obtained from an adult with Crohn's disease. The material sequenced was ileal tissue. The chain links TRBV18 to TRBJ1-4; no firm D call. The DNA for the CDR3 is TGTGCCAGCTCACCAACAAGGGAGTTGCTGTTTTTT. It is translated as CASSPTRELLFF.